This section outlines one T cell receptor (beta chain) sequence together with its context. The J segment lost 2 bases and the V segment lost 4 bases, leaving 6 bases of the junction unmatched. This CDR3 has 16 residues. Per the germline V gene, CDR1 is KGHDR and CDR2 is SFDVKD. These data come from a study of blood T cell repertoires in COVID-19. Study-level background: Collection of acute and convalescent COVID-19 samples took place in the United States, Italy and Spain.

This table comes from immunoSEQ multiplex PCR, and its TCRdb copy is limited to in-frame clones, with some not included. The data hold some 200,000 clones, with 90% observed a single time. The sequence was obtained from a man aged 50-59 years with acute or convalescent COVID-19. The sample comprised peripheral blood. The J gene is TRBJ2-5, the V gene TRBV24-1; 10 bases line up with TRBD2. CDR3 residues: CATSDNLAGGQETQYF. CDR3 nucleotide sequence: TGTGCCACCAGTGACAACTTAGCGGGAGGACAAGAGACCCAGTACTTC.